The 27 T cell receptor beta chains listed next were all sequenced from one sample in a study of T cells in localized non-small cell lung cancer. Libraries were prepared by immunoSEQ multiplex PCR; TCRdb keeps only in-frame clonotypes and omits some of them. The data contain 15,000 to 20,000 clones, roughly 91% of them seen just once; the ten biggest clones take up approximately 3.7%. The sample here was peripheral blood, taken before any cancer treatment. The receptors originated from a male donor at least 60 years old with stage II squamous cell lung carcinoma.

The rearrangement joins TRBV14 to TRBJ1-2; no clear D. The CDR3 length is 12 residues. The germline V gene encodes CDR1 SGHDN and CDR2 FVKESK. The V and J ends lost 3 bases and 2 bases respectively, with 4 bases between them. Here the CDR3 DNA reads TGTGCCAGCAGCCAGGGGAACTATGGCTACACCTTC. The encoded protein is CASSQGNYGYTF.

The chain carries TRBV5-1 and TRBJ1-1; D unresolved. Between the trimmed V and J ends, which lost 4 bases and 2 bases, there was a span of 12 bases. The CDR3 length is 14 residues. The germline V gene encodes CDR1 SGHRS and CDR2 YFSETQ. The CDR3 DNA sequence: TGCGCCAGCAGCACGGAGACCAGCAACACTGAAGCTTTCTTT. Translating it yields CASSTETSNTEAFF.

This chain links TRBV6-5 with TRBJ2-1; D may be TRBD1 (6 bases). The CDR3 spans 14 residues. V lost 5 bases and J lost 5, with 13 bases in between. The germline V gene encodes CDR1 MNHEY and CDR2 SVGAGI. The CDR3 loop reads CASSDHRVNNEQFF. The CDR3 nucleotides are TGTGCCAGCAGTGACCACAGGGTCAACAATGAGCAGTTCTTC.

The V call is TRBV5-1, the J call TRBJ2-7, with TRBD2 as a possible D gene (6 bases). CDR1 and CDR2 from the germline V gene are SGHRS and YFSETQ. V dropped 0 bases and J dropped 3 bases, with 10 bases sitting between them. The CDR3 is made up of 14 amino acids. As DNA, the CDR3 is TGCGCCAGCAGCTTGGGGATGACTAGCTACGAGCAGTACTTC. Translated: CASSLGMTSYEQYF.

A single count supports this clone. The gene calls are TRBV2 and TRBJ1-4; possibly TRBD1 for D (6 bases). V dropped 7 bases and J dropped 5 bases, with 14 bases sitting between them. The CDR3 has 14 residues. CDR1 and CDR2 from the germline V gene are SNHLY and FYNNEI. CDR3 DNA: TGTGCCAGCAAATCGATAGGGGGGAATGAAAAACTGTTTTTT. Amino acids: CASKSIGGNEKLFF.

This chain uses TRBV18 with TRBJ2-7, with 7 bases matching TRBD1. Germline CDR1 KGHSH, CDR2 LQKENI. V lost 1 base and J lost 2; bases outside the gene matches: 2. This CDR3 contains 14 residues. CDR3: CASSPRTGTYEQYF. The CDR3 DNA follows: TGTGCCAGCTCACCACGGACAGGAACCTACGAGCAGTACTTC.

The chain uses TRBV5-1 and TRBJ2-5; 8 bases agree with TRBD2. The end of the DNA aligns better with TRBJ2-7, so the J call may be wrong. The CDR3 sequence is 15 residues long. Per the germline V gene, CDR1 is SGHRS and CDR2 is YFSETQ. The CDR3, as DNA: TGCGCCAGCAGCCGAACTAGCGGCCAGACCTACGAGCAGTACTTC. It codes for CASSRTSGQTYEQYF.

The chain employs TRBV27 and TRBJ2-4; D is unresolved. There are 15 residues in the CDR3. Germline V gene sequence: CDR1 MNHEY, CDR2 SMNVEV (reference sequence). Trimming removed 3 bases at V and 0 bases at J, with 9 bases between. CDR3 sequence: CASSLEGLAKNIQYF. CDR3 bases: TGTGCCAGCAGTTTGGAAGGGTTAGCCAAAAACATTCAGTACTTC.

This sequence joins TRBV2 and TRBJ2-3, with 8 bases fitting TRBD2. Germline V lookup: CDR1 SNHLY, CDR2 FYNNEI. CDR3 length: 14 amino acids. The trim removed 3 bases at V and 7 bases at J, leaving 6 bases unmatched. The CDR3 DNA sequence: TGTGCCAGCAGTGATAGTAGCGGGATAAATACGCAGTATTTT. The encoded protein is CASSDSSGINTQYF.

The CDR3 loop is CSVDGLAPNSYEQYF. The DNA for the CDR3 is TGCAGCGTTGACGGACTAGCGCCGAACTCCTACGAGCAGTACTTC. The V gene is TRBV29-1, the J gene TRBJ2-7; 9 nucleotides align to TRBD2. The CDR3 spans 15 residues. In germline, CDR1 is SQVTM, CDR2 ANQGSEA. The ends lost 3 bases at V and 0 bases at J; junction bases unmatched: 6.

The rearrangement uses TRBV15 and TRBJ2-1, with TRBD2 matching over 13 bases. CDR1 is LNHNV, CDR2 YYDKDF, per germline (reference sequence). V lost 0 bases, J lost 4 bases, and 12 bases stayed unmatched. The CDR3 runs to 20 residues. This CDR3 is CATSRDPDTTGLAGYNEQFF. The CDR3 bases are TGTGCCACCAGCAGAGATCCAGACACGACGGGACTAGCGGGATACAATGAGCAGTTCTTC.

V gene TRBV6-6 combines with J gene TRBJ2-2; the D gene is possibly TRBD2 (5 bases). The CDR3 length is 14 residues. V was cut by 5 bases and J by 4 bases, with 11 bases left in between. Germline CDR1 MNHNY, CDR2 SVGAGI (reference sequence). The CDR3 coding sequence is TGTGCCAGCAGTGCTAGCCCCTCCACCGGGGAGCTGTTTTTT. Protein: CASSASPSTGELFF.

The chain combines TRBV19 with TRBJ1-5, with 7 positions matching TRBD1. From germline, CDR1 is LNHDA and CDR2 SQIVND (reference sequence). The CDR3 is 13 amino acids. With 5 bases clipped from V and 9 bases from J, the junction kept 7 bases outside the gene matches. CDR3 residues: CASSLTGERPQHF. In DNA, the CDR3 is TGTGCCAGTAGTCTCACAGGGGAACGGCCCCAGCATTTT.

This chain joins TRBV6-6 and TRBJ1-1; D is undetermined. Trimming took off 7 bases at V and 8 bases at J, with 14 bases between the two ends. The CDR3 has 12 amino acids. Germline V gene sequence: CDR1 MNHNY, CDR2 SVGAGI (reference sequence). The CDR3 is CASIGNRLEAFF. The DNA for the CDR3 is TGTGCCAGCATAGGGAACAGATTAGAAGCTTTCTTT.

The rearrangement joins TRBV7-2 to TRBJ1-2, with D tentatively TRBD1 (5 bases). Germline assignment: CDR1 SGHTA and CDR2 FQGNSA. CDR3 length equals 13 residues. Deletions cut 5 bases from V and 5 bases from J, with 12 bases between. CDR3 DNA sequence: TGTGCCAGCAGCGACCGGGGGTTGTATGGCTACACCTTC. This sequence encodes CASSDRGLYGYTF.

The rearrangement links TRBV6-5 to TRBJ2-2; D unresolved. The CDR3 has 13 amino acids. Trimming removed 8 bases from V and 1 base from J, with 8 bases in between. Germline lookup yields CDR1 MNHEY and CDR2 SVGAGI. The CDR3 coding sequence is TGTGCCAGCGCGCCTGTGAACACCGGGGAGCTGTTTTTT. Amino acid sequence: CASAPVNTGELFF.

The chain links TRBV6-5 to TRBJ2-7; TRBD2 might be the D (7 bases). Germline V gene lookup returns CDR1 MNHEY and CDR2 SVGAGI. Trimming removed 6 bases from V and 4 bases from J, with 19 bases in between. The length of the CDR3 is 15 residues. In DNA, the CDR3 is TGTGCCAGCAGCCCTAGGGGGGAGGGCCGGTACGAGCAGTACTTC. Translating it yields CASSPRGEGRYEQYF.

This chain uses TRBV19 with TRBJ2-5; 7 bases agree with TRBD2. The CDR3 spans 14 residues. Germline V gene lookup returns CDR1 LNHDA and CDR2 SQIVND (reference sequence). J was trimmed by 5 bases and V by 5 bases; bases with no gene match: 8. The CDR3 protein is CASSGAGVRETQYF. In DNA form, the CDR3 reads TGTGCCAGTAGTGGTGCGGGAGTGCGCGAGACCCAGTACTTC.

The V call is TRBV11-2, the J call TRBJ2-7; D may correspond to TRBD1 or TRBD2 (5 bases each). Looked up from germline, CDR1 is SGHAT and CDR2 is FQNNGV. The germline V and J ends were trimmed by 5 bases and 2 bases, with 13 bases remaining between them. There are 14 residues in the CDR3. In nucleotides, the CDR3 is TGTGCCAGCAGCAATCGCCGGGGCCCCTACGAGCAGTACTTC. Translating it yields CASSNRRGPYEQYF.

The rearrangement joins TRBV14 to TRBJ2-7; D is unresolved. The V gene lost 0 bases and the J gene lost 2 bases, with 8 bases spanning the gap. The CDR3 totals 14 residues. Germline assignment: CDR1 SGHDN and CDR2 FVKESK. CDR3: CASSQEGTAYEQYF. CDR3 in DNA: TGTGCCAGCAGCCAAGAGGGCACTGCCTACGAGCAGTACTTC.

This chain joins TRBV27 and TRBJ2-3; D could derive from TRBD1 or TRBD2 (5 bases each). The CDR3 loop spans 14 amino acids. Trimming removed 2 bases from V and 0 bases from J, with 6 bases in between. The germline V gene has CDR1 MNHEY and CDR2 SMNVEV (reference sequence). The CDR3 DNA reads as TGTGCCAGCAGTTTAGGGGACAGCACAGATACGCAGTATTTT. This translates into CASSLGDSTDTQYF.

CDR3 in DNA: TGTGCCAGCAGTTCCCCGCCACGGCTTATTTCCTACAATGAGCAGTTCTTC. Protein: CASSSPPRLISYNEQFF. The V call is TRBV27, the J call TRBJ2-1; D is uncertain. The CDR3 is 17 residues long. The V gene lost 4 bases and the J gene lost 1 base, with 17 bases spanning the gap. Germline V CDR1 and CDR2: MNHEY, SMNVEV (reference sequence).

The chain recombines TRBV27 with TRBJ1-5; 9 nucleotides align to TRBD1. The CDR3 length is 15 residues. Germline-derived CDR1 and CDR2 are MNHEY and SMNVEV (reference sequence). V lost 6 bases to trimming and J lost 6 bases; unmatched junction nucleotides: 9. The CDR3 reads CASSQQGASGQPQHF. The CDR3, as DNA: TGTGCCAGCAGCCAACAGGGGGCTTCAGGTCAGCCCCAGCATTTT.

The chain combines TRBV7-6 with TRBJ2-3; 7 positions agree with TRBD1. CDR3 size: 18 residues. After removal of 1 base from V and 1 base from J, the junction contained 11 bases not matched to a gene. Germline V lookup: CDR1 SGHVS, CDR2 FNYEAQ. The DNA for the CDR3 is TGTGCCAGCAGCTTAGGTCCATTTGGGGACAGAGGCACAGATACGCAGTATTTT. It is translated as CASSLGPFGDRGTDTQYF.

This clone was observed a handful of times. The chain joins TRBV5-4 to TRBJ1-1, with 8 bases aligning to TRBD1. J was trimmed by 5 bases and V by 2 bases; bases with no gene match: 5. The CDR3 is 14 amino acids. Germline CDR1 reads SGHNT; CDR2 reads YYREEE (reference sequence). The CDR3 reads CASSLSRGRTEAFF. The DNA for the CDR3 is TGTGCCAGCAGCTTATCCAGGGGGCGGACTGAAGCTTTCTTT.

The chain carries TRBV30 and TRBJ2-7; TRBD1 matches at 7 bases. The V segment lost 2 bases and the J segment 3 bases; nucleotides outside the gene matches: 1. CDR1 GTSNPN and CDR2 SVGIG come from the germline V gene (reference sequence). This CDR3 spans 12 amino acids. For the CDR3, the DNA is TGTGCCTGGAGTAGACAGGGCTACGAGCAGTACTTC. Protein product: CAWSRQGYEQYF.

The rearrangement uses TRBV11-3 and TRBJ2-7, with 8 positions matching TRBD2. The CDR3 has 13 residues. Germline V CDR1 and CDR2: SGHNT, YENEEA. Trimming removed 5 bases from V and 2 bases from J; junction bases left unmatched: 2. The CDR3 DNA sequence: TGTGCCAGCAGCCGGGGGGGAACCTACGAGCAGTACTTC. As protein: CASSRGGTYEQYF.